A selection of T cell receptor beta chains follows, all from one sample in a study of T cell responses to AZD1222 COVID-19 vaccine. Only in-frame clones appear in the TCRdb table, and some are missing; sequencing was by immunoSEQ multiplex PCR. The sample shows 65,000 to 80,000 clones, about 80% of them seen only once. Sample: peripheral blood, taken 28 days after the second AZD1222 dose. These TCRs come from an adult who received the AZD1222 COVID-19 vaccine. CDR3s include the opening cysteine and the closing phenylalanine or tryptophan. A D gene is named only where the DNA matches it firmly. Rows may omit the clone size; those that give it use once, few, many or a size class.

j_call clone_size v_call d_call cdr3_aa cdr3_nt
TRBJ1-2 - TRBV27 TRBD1 CASSLSGGARSYGYTF TGTGCCAGCAGTTTATCAGGGGGCGCAAGGAGCTATGGCTACACCTTC
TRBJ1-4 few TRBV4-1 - CASSHYHLNEKLFF TGCGCCAGCAGCCACTACCACCTTAATGAAAAACTGTTTTTT
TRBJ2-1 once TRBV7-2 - CASSKDRDWRLF TGTGCCAGCAGTAAAGATAGGGACTGGAGGCTCTTC
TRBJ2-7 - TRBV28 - CASSSGTLAYEQYF TGTGCCAGCAGCTCCGGGACGCTGGCCTACGAGCAGTACTTC
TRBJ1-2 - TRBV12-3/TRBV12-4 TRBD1 CASSLGGRNGYTF TGTGCCAGCAGCCTAGGGGGCCGAAATGGCTACACCTTC
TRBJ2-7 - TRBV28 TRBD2 CASSPRGSGSLHEQYF TGTGCCAGCAGTCCCCGGGGAAGCGGGAGTCTCCACGAGCAGTACTTC
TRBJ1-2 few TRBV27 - CASSLTQLDPRGYTF TGTGCCAGCAGTTTGACCCAGCTGGATCCCAGGGGCTACACCTTC
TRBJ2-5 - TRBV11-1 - CASSLSLGWETQYF TGTGCCAGCAGCTTATCGTTGGGGTGGGAGACCCAGTACTTC
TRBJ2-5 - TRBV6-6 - CASSYRVGETQYF TGTGCCAGCAGTTATCGAGTCGGAGAGACCCAGTACTTC
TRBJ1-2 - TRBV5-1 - CASSSDSSYGYTF TGCGCCAGCAGCTCGGACAGCTCCTATGGCTACACCTTC
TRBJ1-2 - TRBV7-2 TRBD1 CASSPGQGAASGYTF TGTGCCAGCAGCCCAGGACAGGGGGCAGCGAGCGGCTACACCTTC
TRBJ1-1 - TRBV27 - CASTTKPEGTEAFF TGTGCCAGCACTACCAAACCCGAGGGAACTGAAGCTTTCTTT
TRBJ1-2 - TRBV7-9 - CASSPAGWDYGYTF TGTGCCAGCAGCCCCGCGGGTTGGGACTATGGCTACACCTTC
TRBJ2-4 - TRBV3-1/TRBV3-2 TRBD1 CASSPRQGPGIQYF TGTGCCAGCAGCCCTCGACAGGGCCCCGGCATTCAGTACTTC
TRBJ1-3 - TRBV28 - CASSFNGKRRNTIYF TGTGCCAGCAGTTTTAACGGAAAAAGGAGGAACACCATATATTTT
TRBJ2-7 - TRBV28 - CASSKSPYEQYF TGTGCCAGCAGTAAAAGTCCCTACGAGCAGTACTTC
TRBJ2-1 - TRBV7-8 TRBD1 CASSLTGLPYNEQFF TGTGCCAGCAGCTTGACAGGGCTCCCCTACAATGAGCAGTTCTTC
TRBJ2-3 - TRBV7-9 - CACGQGYPMGDTQYF TGTGCCTGTGGGCAGGGGTACCCTATGGGCGATACGCAGTATTTT
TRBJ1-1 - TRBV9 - CASSADPNTEAFF TGTGCCAGCAGCGCGGACCCGAACACTGAAGCTTTCTTT
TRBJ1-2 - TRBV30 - CAWSMVDYGYTF TGTGCCTGGAGTATGGTTGACTATGGCTACACCTTC
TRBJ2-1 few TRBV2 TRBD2 CASSGLAANEQFF TGTGCCAGCAGTGGACTAGCCGCTAATGAGCAGTTCTTC
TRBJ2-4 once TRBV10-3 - CAISDVAFLAKNIQYF TGTGCCATCAGTGACGTAGCGTTCCTAGCCAAAAACATTCAGTACTTC
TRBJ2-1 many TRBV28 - CASSPRVSEQFF TGTGCCAGCAGTCCCAGGGTGAGTGAGCAGTTCTTC
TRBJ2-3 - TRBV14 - CASSPISGETHTDTQYF TGTGCCAGCAGCCCGATTTCGGGGGAGACTCACACAGATACGCAGTATTTT
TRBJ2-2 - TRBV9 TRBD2 CASSADPGLAGSPGTGELFF TGTGCCAGCAGCGCCGATCCGGGACTAGCGGGGTCGCCGGGCACCGGGGAGCTGTTTTTT
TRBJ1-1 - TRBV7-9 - CASSAPLGALNTEAFF TGTGCCAGCAGCGCGCCCCTGGGAGCACTGAACACTGAAGCTTTCTTT
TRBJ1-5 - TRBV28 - CASSLGQYNQPQHF TGTGCCAGCAGTCTCGGACAGTACAATCAGCCCCAGCATTTT
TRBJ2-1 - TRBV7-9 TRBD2 CASSQGLAGARNNEQFF TGTGCCAGCAGCCAGGGACTAGCGGGAGCTCGGAACAATGAGCAGTTCTTC
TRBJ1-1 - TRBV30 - CAWSATPSWGTEAFF TGTGCCTGGAGCGCCACCCCTAGTTGGGGCACTGAAGCTTTCTTT
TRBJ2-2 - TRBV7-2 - CASTRDEARTGELFF TGTGCCAGCACCCGCGATGAGGCTAGAACCGGGGAGCTGTTTTTT
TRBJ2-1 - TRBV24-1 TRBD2 CATSDKASGQNEQFF TGTGCCACCAGTGATAAGGCTAGCGGGCAGAATGAGCAGTTCTTC
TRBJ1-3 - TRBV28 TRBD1 CASRGAGQGSGNTIYF TGTGCCAGCAGGGGCGCCGGACAGGGCTCTGGAAACACCATATATTTT
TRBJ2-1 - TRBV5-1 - CASSLAGSNNEQFF TGCGCCAGCAGCTTGGCAGGCAGCAACAATGAGCAGTTCTTC
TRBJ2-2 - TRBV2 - CASSPKLGPANTGELFF TGTGCCAGCAGCCCCAAACTAGGACCAGCGAACACCGGGGAGCTGTTTTTT
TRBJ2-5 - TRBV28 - CASWEGETQYF TGTGCCAGCTGGGAAGGGGAGACCCAGTACTTC
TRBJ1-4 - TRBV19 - CASNSFGQSNEKLFF TGTGCCAGTAATTCCTTCGGACAGTCGAATGAAAAACTGTTTTTT
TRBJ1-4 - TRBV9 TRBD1 CASSVGTGGSNEKLFF TGTGCCAGCAGCGTAGGGACAGGGGGTTCTAATGAAAAACTGTTTTTT
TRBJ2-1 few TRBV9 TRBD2 CASSPGGAGGPYNEQFF TGTGCCAGCAGCCCCGGGGGAGCGGGAGGCCCCTACAATGAGCAGTTCTTC
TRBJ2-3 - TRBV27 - CAVQSSSTDTQYF TGTGCCGTACAGAGCTCTAGCACAGATACGCAGTATTTT
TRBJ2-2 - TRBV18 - CASSPSTSIGELFF TGTGCCAGCTCACCATCTACAAGTATAGGGGAGCTGTTTTTT
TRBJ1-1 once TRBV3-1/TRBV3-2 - CASSQGLAVTEAFF TGTGCCAGCAGCCAAGGTTTGGCGGTGACTGAAGCTTTCTTT
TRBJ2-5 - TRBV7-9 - CASSPPEGGPWETQYF TGTGCCAGCAGCCCCCCGGAAGGGGGGCCGTGGGAGACCCAGTACTTC
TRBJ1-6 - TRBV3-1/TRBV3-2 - CASSEAGARNSPLHF TGTGCCAGCAGCGAAGCGGGGGCGAGGAATTCACCCCTCCACTTT
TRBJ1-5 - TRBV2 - CASKRGPEGNQPQHF TGTGCCAGCAAACGGGGACCGGAGGGCAATCAGCCCCAGCATTTT
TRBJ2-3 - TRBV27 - CASSPPPTGRADTQYF TGTGCCAGCAGTCCCCCGCCGACAGGCAGAGCAGATACGCAGTATTTT
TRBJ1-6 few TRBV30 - CAWSVTRDSPLHF TGTGCCTGGAGTGTTACTAGGGATTCACCCCTCCACTTT
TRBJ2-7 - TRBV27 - CASRNSYEQYF TGTGCCAGCAGGAACTCCTACGAGCAGTACTTC
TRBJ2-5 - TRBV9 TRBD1 CASNLQGRETQYF TGTGCCAGCAACCTACAGGGGCGAGAGACCCAGTACTTC
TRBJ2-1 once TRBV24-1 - CATSDRQGPDNEQFF TGTGCCACCAGTGATAGGCAGGGCCCGGACAATGAGCAGTTCTTC
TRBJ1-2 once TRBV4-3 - CASSPGTQGQEGYTF TGCGCCAGCAGCCCAGGGACGCAGGGGCAAGAAGGCTACACCTTC